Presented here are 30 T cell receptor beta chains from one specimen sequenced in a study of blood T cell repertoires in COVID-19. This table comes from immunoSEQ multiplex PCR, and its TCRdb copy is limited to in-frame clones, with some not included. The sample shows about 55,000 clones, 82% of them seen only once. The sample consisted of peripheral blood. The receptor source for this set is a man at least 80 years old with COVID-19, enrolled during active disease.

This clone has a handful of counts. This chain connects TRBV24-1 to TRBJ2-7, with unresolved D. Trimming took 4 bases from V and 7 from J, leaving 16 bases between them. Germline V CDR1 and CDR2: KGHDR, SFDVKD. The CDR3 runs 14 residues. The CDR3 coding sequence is TGTGCCACCAGTGACTCGGCCATCCTCGGGGAGCAGTACTTC. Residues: CATSDSAILGEQYF.

The CDR3 loop reads CASSHPDGPQPQHF. The CDR3, as DNA: TGCGCCAGCAGCCATCCCGATGGGCCTCAGCCCCAGCATTTT. This chain joins TRBV4-1 and TRBJ1-5, with D unresolved. This CDR3 contains 14 residues. Germline V CDR1 and CDR2: MGHRA, YSYEKL. Trimming took off 3 bases at V and 6 bases at J, with 12 bases between the two ends.

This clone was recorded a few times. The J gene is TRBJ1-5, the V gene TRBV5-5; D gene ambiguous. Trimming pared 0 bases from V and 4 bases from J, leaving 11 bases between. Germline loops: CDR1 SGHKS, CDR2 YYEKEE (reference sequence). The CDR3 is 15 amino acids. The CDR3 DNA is TGTGCCAGCAGCTTGGCATCGAGCTTAAATCAGCCCCAGCATTTT. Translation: CASSLASSLNQPQHF.

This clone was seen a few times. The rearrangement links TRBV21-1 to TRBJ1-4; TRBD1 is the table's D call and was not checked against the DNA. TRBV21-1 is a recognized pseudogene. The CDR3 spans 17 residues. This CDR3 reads CASSMRQGHPTNEKLFF. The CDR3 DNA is TGTGCCAGCAGCATGAGACAGGGGCACCCAACTAATGAAAAACTGTTTTTT.

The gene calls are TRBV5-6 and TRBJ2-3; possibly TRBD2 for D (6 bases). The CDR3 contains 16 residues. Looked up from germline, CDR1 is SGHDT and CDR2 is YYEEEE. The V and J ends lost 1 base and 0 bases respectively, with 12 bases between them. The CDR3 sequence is CASSLWAGLSTDTQYF. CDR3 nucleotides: TGTGCCAGCAGCTTGTGGGCGGGACTTAGCACAGATACGCAGTATTTT.

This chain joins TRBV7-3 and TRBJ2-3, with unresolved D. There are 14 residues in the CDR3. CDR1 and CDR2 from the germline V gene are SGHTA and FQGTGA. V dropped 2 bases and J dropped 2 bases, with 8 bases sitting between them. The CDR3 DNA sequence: TGTGCCAGCAGCTTAGCTGCAGTCACAGATACGCAGTATTTT. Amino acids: CASSLAAVTDTQYF.

CDR3 in amino acids: CAWSVLRVRTGELFF. Here the CDR3 DNA reads TGTGCCTGGAGTGTACTTCGGGTACGGACCGGGGAGCTGTTTTTT. V is TRBV30 and J is TRBJ2-2, with D hard to call. Trimming left V 0 bases short and J 5 bases short, with 13 bases between. From germline, CDR1 is GTSNPN and CDR2 SVGIG (reference sequence). CDR3 length: 15 residues.

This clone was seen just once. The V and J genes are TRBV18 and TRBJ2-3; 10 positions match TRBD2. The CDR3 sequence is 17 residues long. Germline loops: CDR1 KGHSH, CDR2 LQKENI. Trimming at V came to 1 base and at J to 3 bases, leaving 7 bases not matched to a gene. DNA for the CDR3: TGTGCCAGCTCACCACGGATGCTAGCGGGGGCGACAGATACGCAGTATTTT. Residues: CASSPRMLAGATDTQYF. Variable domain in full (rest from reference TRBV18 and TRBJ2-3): NAGVMQNPRHLVRRRGQEARLRCSPMKGHSHVYWYRQLPEEGLKFMVYLQKENIIDESGMPKERFSAEFPKEGPSILRIQQVVRGDSAAYFCASSPRMLAGATDTQYFGPGTRLTVL.

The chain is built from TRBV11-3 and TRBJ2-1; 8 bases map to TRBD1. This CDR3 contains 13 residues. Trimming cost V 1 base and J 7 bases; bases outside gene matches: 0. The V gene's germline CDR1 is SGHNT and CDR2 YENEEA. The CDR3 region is CASSLGQGNEQFF. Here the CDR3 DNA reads TGTGCCAGCAGCTTAGGACAGGGGAATGAGCAGTTCTTC.

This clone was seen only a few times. The CDR3 loop is CSVEGAEETQYF. The CDR3, as DNA: TGCAGCGTTGAGGGGGCAGAAGAGACCCAGTACTTC. The chain links TRBV29-1 to TRBJ2-5, with a tentative D call TRBD1 (6 bases). The ends were cut back, 3 bases at V and 3 bases at J, with 8 bases in the middle. Germline loops: CDR1 SQVTM, CDR2 ANQGSEA. CDR3 length: 12 residues.

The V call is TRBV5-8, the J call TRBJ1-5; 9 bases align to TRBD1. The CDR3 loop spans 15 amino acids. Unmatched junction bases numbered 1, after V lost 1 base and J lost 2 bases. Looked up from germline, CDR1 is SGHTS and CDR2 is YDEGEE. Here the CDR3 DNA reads TGTGCCAGCAGCTTGACAGGGGGCGGCAATCAGCCCCAGCATTTT. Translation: CASSLTGGGNQPQHF.

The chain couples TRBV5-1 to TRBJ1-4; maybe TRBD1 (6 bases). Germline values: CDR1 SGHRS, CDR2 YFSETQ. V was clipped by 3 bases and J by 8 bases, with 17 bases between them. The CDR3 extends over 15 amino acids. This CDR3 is CASSSGGGAEEKLFF. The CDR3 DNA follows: TGCGCCAGCAGCTCCGGCGGGGGCGCGGAGGAAAAACTGTTTTTT.

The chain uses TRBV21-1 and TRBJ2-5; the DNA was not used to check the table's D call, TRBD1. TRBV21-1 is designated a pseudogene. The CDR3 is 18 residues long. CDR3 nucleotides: TGTGCCAGCAGCTCTCGCCGGCCAACAGGGGAGAGACAAGAGACCCAGTACTTC. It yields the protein CASSSRRPTGERQETQYF.

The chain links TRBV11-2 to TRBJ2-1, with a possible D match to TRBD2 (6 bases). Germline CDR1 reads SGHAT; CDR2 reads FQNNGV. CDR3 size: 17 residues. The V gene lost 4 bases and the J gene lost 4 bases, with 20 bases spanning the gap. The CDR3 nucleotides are TGTGCCAGCAGCTCGTTCCCTTGGGGGGATAGATACAATGAGCAGTTCTTC. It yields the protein CASSSFPWGDRYNEQFF.

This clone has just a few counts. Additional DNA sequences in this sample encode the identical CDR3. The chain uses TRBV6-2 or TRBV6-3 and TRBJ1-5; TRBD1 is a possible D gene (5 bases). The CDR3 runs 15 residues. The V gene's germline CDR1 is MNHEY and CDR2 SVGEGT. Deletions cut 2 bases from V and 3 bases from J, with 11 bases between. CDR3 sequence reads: CASSYGQGYNQPQHF. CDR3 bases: TGTGCCAGCAGTTACGGTCAGGGATACAATCAGCCCCAGCATTTT.

The DNA for the CDR3 is TGTGCCAGCAGTTTAAGGCCCGGAGGCACTGAAGCTTTCTTT. Translation gives CASSLRPGGTEAFF. The chain links TRBV28 to TRBJ1-1; unclear D gene. The V gene lost 2 bases and the J gene lost 4 bases, with 11 bases spanning the gap. The germline V gene has CDR1 MDHEN and CDR2 SYDVKM. The CDR3 is made up of 14 amino acids.

The CDR3 loop reads CASSLEREQFF. CDR3 DNA: TGTGCCAGCAGCTTGGAGCGTGAGCAGTTCTTC. The rearrangement joins TRBV5-6 to TRBJ2-1, with D unresolved. V dropped 0 bases and J dropped 9 bases, with 4 bases sitting between them. The CDR3 has 11 amino acids. Germline assignment: CDR1 SGHDT and CDR2 YYEEEE.

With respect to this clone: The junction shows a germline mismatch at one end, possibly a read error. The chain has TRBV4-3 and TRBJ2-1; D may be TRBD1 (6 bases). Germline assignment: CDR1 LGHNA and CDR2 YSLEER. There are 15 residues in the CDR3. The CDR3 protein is CASNQDAYREGEQFF. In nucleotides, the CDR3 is TGCGCCAGCAACCAAGACGCTTACAGGGAAGGTGAGCAGTTCTTC.

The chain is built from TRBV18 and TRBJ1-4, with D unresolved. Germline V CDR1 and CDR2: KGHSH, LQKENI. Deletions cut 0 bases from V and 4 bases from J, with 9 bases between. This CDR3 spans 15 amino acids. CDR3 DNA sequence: TGTGCCAGCTCACCACCCGTTAGTGGTAATGAAAAACTGTTTTTT. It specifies CASSPPVSGNEKLFF.

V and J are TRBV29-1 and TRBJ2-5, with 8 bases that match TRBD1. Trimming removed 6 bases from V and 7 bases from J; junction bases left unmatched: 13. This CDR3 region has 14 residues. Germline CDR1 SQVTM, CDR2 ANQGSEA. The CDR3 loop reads CSVQGQATTGTQYF. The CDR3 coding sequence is TGCAGCGTCCAGGGACAGGCAACGACAGGGACCCAGTACTTC.

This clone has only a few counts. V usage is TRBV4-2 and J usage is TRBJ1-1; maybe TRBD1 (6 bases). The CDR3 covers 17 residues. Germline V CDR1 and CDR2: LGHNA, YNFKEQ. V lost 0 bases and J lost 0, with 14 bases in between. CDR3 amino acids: CASSQDGQNYMNTEAFF. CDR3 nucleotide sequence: TGTGCCAGCAGCCAAGACGGACAGAACTACATGAACACTGAAGCTTTCTTT.

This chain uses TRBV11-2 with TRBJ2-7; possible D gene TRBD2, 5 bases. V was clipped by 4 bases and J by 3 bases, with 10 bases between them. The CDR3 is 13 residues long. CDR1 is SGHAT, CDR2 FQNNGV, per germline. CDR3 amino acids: CASSSPTSYEQYV. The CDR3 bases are TGTGCCAGCAGCTCACCTACTAGCTACGAGCAGTACGTC.

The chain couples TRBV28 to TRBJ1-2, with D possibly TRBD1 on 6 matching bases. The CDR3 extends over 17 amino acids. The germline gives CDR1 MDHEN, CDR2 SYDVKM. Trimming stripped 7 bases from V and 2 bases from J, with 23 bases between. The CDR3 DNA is TGTGCCAGCACCCCGTTACAGGGATTTCTCTTAAACTATGGCTACACCTTC. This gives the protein CASTPLQGFLLNYGYTF.

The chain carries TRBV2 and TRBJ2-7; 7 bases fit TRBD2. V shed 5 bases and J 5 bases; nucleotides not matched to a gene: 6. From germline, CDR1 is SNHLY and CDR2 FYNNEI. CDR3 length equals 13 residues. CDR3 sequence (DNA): TGTGCCAGCAGTACTAGCGTGATACACGAGCAGTACGTC. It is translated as CASSTSVIHEQYV.

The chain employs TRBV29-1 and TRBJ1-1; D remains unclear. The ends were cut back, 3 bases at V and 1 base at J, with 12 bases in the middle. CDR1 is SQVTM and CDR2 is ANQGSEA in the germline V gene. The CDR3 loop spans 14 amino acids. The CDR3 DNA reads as TGCAGCGTTGACATGGCAGGATCGAACACTGAAGCTTTCTTT. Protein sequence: CSVDMAGSNTEAFF.

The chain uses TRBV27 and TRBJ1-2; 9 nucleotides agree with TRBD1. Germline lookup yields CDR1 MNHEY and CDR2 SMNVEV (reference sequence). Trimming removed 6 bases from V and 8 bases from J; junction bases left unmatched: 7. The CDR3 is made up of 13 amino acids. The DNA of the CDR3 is TGTGCCAGCAGAACCACAGGGGGCGAGGGCTACACCTTC. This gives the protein CASRTTGGEGYTF.

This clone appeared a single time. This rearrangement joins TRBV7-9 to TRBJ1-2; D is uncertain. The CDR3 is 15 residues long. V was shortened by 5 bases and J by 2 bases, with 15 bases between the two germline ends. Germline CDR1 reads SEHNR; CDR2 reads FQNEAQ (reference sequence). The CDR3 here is CASSRTGAENYGYTF. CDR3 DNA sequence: TGTGCCAGCAGCAGAACGGGAGCCGAAAACTATGGCTACACCTTC.

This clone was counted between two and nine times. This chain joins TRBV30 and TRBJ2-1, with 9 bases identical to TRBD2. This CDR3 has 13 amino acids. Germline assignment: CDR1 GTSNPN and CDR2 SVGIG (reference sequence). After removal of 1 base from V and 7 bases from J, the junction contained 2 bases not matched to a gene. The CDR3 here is CAWSGLAANEQFF. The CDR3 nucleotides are TGTGCCTGGAGTGGACTAGCGGCGAATGAGCAGTTCTTC. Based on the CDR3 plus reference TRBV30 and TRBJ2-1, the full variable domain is SQTIHQWPATLVQPVGSPLSLECTVEGTSNPNLYWYRQAAGRGLQLLFYSVGIGQISSEVPQNLSASRPQDRQFILSSKKLLLSDSGFYLCAWSGLAANEQFFGPGTRLTVL.

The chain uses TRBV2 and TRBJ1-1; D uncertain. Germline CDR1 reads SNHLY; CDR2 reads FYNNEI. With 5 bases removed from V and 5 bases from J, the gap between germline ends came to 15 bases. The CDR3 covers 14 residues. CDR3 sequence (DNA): TGTGCCAGCAGTCAAAGAGGGCCGCGGACTGAAGCTTTCTTT. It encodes CASSQRGPRTEAFF. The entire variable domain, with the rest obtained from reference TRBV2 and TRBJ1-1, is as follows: EPEVTQTPSHQVTQMGQEVILRCVPISNHLYFYWYRQILGQKVEFLVSFYNNEISEKSEIFDDQFSVERPDGSNFTLKIRSTKLEDSAMYFCASSQRGPRTEAFFGQGTRLTVV.

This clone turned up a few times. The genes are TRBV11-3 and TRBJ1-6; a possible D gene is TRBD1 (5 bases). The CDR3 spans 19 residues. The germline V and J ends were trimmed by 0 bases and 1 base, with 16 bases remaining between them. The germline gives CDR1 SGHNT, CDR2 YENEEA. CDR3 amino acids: CASSLDRRAEGSYNSPLHF. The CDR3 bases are TGTGCCAGCAGCTTAGACAGAAGGGCGGAGGGGTCCTATAATTCACCCCTCCACTTT.